This entry lists 18 T cell receptor beta chains sequenced from one sample in a study of shared clonotypes between healthy human individuals. Libraries were prepared by immunoSEQ multiplex PCR; TCRdb keeps only in-frame clonotypes and omits some of them. Among more than 2 million clones, roughly 94% were seen once, and the ten largest hold around 0.13%. Sequencing was done on a sample of naive CD4+ T cells sorted from blood. Subset specified: CD45RA+ positively selected. The receptors shown here come from a young man in good health.

The rearrangement joins TRBV19 to TRBJ1-2; no definite D call. With 6 bases removed from V and 4 bases from J, the gap between germline ends came to 9 bases. The V gene's germline CDR1 is LNHDA and CDR2 SQIVND (reference sequence). CDR3 length equals 12 residues. This CDR3 reads CASREGIYGYTF. CDR3 coding DNA: TGTGCCAGTAGGGAGGGTATCTATGGCTACACCTTC.

The gene calls are TRBV7-2 and TRBJ2-2; D gene uncertain. The CDR3 contains 12 residues. Germline-derived CDR1 and CDR2 are SGHTA and FQGNSA. With 5 bases removed from V and 7 bases from J, the gap between germline ends came to 8 bases. The CDR3 spells CASSRLGGELFF. Here the CDR3 DNA reads TGTGCCAGCAGCCGGTTGGGCGGGGAGCTGTTTTTT.

V is TRBV2 and J is TRBJ2-5, with 8 bases that match TRBD2. CDR3 size: 12 residues. Germline CDR1 is SNHLY and CDR2 is FYNNEI. J was trimmed by 5 bases and V by 7 bases; bases with no gene match: 3. The CDR3 bases are TGTGCCAGCAAAGCTAGCGGGGAGACCCAGTACTTC. Its protein product is CASKASGETQYF.

As DNA, the CDR3 is TGTGCCAGCAGCCCCAATAGGGGGCCGTCCTACGAGCAGTACTTC. It yields the protein CASSPNRGPSYEQYF. This chain joins TRBV7-2 and TRBJ2-7; 7 bases agree with TRBD1. Losses at the gene ends were 5 bases for V and 1 base for J; bases not matched to a gene: 8. This CDR3 has 15 amino acids. Germline V gives CDR1 SGHTA, CDR2 FQGNSA.

This sequence joins TRBV30 and TRBJ2-5, with D unresolved. CDR3 length: 12 residues. V lost 4 bases, J lost 1 base, and 7 bases lay in between. Germline V gene data show CDR1 as GTSNPN and CDR2 as SVGIG (reference sequence). The CDR3 loop is CAWTVSQETQYF. The CDR3 DNA is TGTGCCTGGACGGTCAGCCAAGAGACCCAGTACTTC.

The chain employs TRBV5-1 and TRBJ2-7; 8 bases map to TRBD2. This CDR3 spans 16 amino acids. The V segment lost 4 bases and the J segment 5 bases; nucleotides outside the gene matches: 14. Germline loops: CDR1 SGHRS, CDR2 YFSETQ. In DNA, the CDR3 is TGCGCCAGCAGCCGCGAAACGGGGTCGGGACTAGACGAGCAGTACTTC. Translated: CASSRETGSGLDEQYF.

V is TRBV10-3 and J is TRBJ1-3; 11 nucleotides align to TRBD1. V dropped 5 bases and J dropped 1; count of bases not matched to a gene: 4. Looked up from germline, CDR1 is ENHRY and CDR2 is SYGVKD. CDR3 size: 16 residues. DNA for the CDR3: TGTGCCATCAGTCCGGGACAGGGGGTATCTGGAAACACCATATATTTT. This gives the protein CAISPGQGVSGNTIYF.

V gene TRBV2 combines with J gene TRBJ2-2; D is tentatively TRBD1 or TRBD2 (5 bases each). V lost 8 bases and J 7 bases, leaving 14 bases between the germline ends. Germline CDR1 SNHLY, CDR2 FYNNEI. The CDR3 is 13 residues long. The CDR3 nucleotides are TGTGCCAGCGGGGAGTGGGGCGACGGGGAGCTGTTTTTT. It translates to CASGEWGDGELFF.

The chain couples TRBV7-9 to TRBJ2-1, with D hard to call. The CDR3 covers 14 residues. Deletions cut 0 bases from V and 8 bases from J, with 11 bases between. Germline V gene sequence: CDR1 SEHNR, CDR2 FQNEAQ (reference sequence). The CDR3 DNA reads as TGTGCCAGCAGCTTAGCGGTCCTGGTCGATGAGCAGTTCTTC. Protein: CASSLAVLVDEQFF.

The V call is TRBV25-1, the J call TRBJ2-3; 7 bases align to TRBD2. The V segment lost 3 bases and the J segment 2 bases; nucleotides outside the gene matches: 5. Germline loops: CDR1 MGHDK, CDR2 SYGVNS. This CDR3 contains 15 residues. In nucleotides, the CDR3 is TGTGCCAGCAGTGACACGGGACTACTCACAGATACGCAGTATTTT. Encoded protein: CASSDTGLLTDTQYF.

A remark on this clone: Being one base from a much bigger clone, this may be a read error. The rearrangement links TRBV5-4 to TRBJ2-5; D may be TRBD2 (5 bases). Germline V gene sequence: CDR1 SGHNT, CDR2 YYREEE (reference sequence). CDR3 length: 14 amino acids. Between the trimmed V and J ends, which lost 5 bases and 4 bases, there was a span of 15 bases. The CDR3 DNA sequence: TGTGCCAGCAGTTCGGCCCGAGGGAGAGAGACCCAGTACTTC. Translated: CASSSARGRETQYF.

The chain is built from TRBV9 and TRBJ1-4, with TRBD1 matching over 10 bases. Trimming cost V 3 bases and J 5 bases; bases outside gene matches: 7. The germline V gene has CDR1 SGDLS and CDR2 YYNGEE. The CDR3 is 16 amino acids. The CDR3 DNA follows: TGTGCCAGCAGCGCGAGAGGACAGGGGGGGAATGAAAAACTGTTTTTT. It translates to CASSARGQGGNEKLFF.

V and J are TRBV11-2 and TRBJ2-3; D is unclear. V lost 0 bases and J lost 2, with 15 bases in between. Germline V gene data show CDR1 as SGHAT and CDR2 as FQNNGV. CDR3 size: 17 residues. Here the CDR3 reads CASSLDPGLRSTDTQYF. The CDR3 DNA sequence: TGTGCCAGCAGCTTAGACCCCGGCTTGCGATCCACAGATACGCAGTATTTT.

This clone has a single count. Other DNA variants within this sample encode the same CDR3. V is TRBV5-1 and J is TRBJ2-7, with 8 nucleotides matching TRBD1. The CDR3 has 14 residues. The J segment lost 0 bases and the V segment lost 5 bases, leaving 4 bases of the junction unmatched. Germline loops: CDR1 SGHRS, CDR2 YFSETQ. As DNA, the CDR3 is TGCGCCAGCAGACCTACAGGGGGCTCCTACGAGCAGTACTTC. Translated: CASRPTGGSYEQYF.

Points on this clone: A read error may explain this, as a much larger clone is one base away. The CDR3 DNA sequence: TGTGCCAGCAGCTTAGAACAGGTGAACACTGAAGCTTTCTTT. Amino acids: CASSLEQVNTEAFF. The chain couples TRBV7-8 to TRBJ1-1; D perhaps matches TRBD1 (5 bases). CDR1 and CDR2 from the germline V gene are SGHVS and FQNEAQ. Trimming shortened V by 1 base and J by 0 bases, and 6 bases separated the two germline ends. This CDR3 region has 14 residues.

The V and J genes are TRBV11-3 and TRBJ2-7; 8 bases agree with TRBD1. The V and J ends lost 5 bases and 2 bases, in that order; junction bases with no gene match: 8. This CDR3 region has 15 residues. Germline CDR1 and CDR2: SGHNT and YENEEA. The CDR3 sequence is CASSPEAGGAYEQYF. In DNA form, the CDR3 reads TGTGCCAGCAGCCCTGAGGCAGGGGGCGCCTACGAGCAGTACTTC. Together with reference TRBV11-3 and TRBJ2-7, the CDR3 gives the full variable domain: EAGVVQSPRYKIIEKKQPVAFWCNPISGHNTLYWYLQNLGQGPELLIRYENEEAVDDSQLPKDRFSAERLKGVDSTLKIQPAELGDSAVYLCASSPEAGGAYEQYFGPGTRLTVT.

The V and J genes are TRBV19 and TRBJ1-2, with D unresolved. Germline V gives CDR1 LNHDA, CDR2 SQIVND (reference sequence). V shed 3 bases and J shed 4 bases, with 15 bases lying between them. The CDR3 is 15 amino acids. The CDR3 reads CASSIGFPPAYGYTF. The CDR3, as DNA: TGTGCCAGTAGTATTGGATTCCCTCCTGCCTATGGCTACACCTTC.

The chain links TRBV29-1 to TRBJ2-7, with D possibly TRBD1 on 5 matching bases. Germline V CDR1 and CDR2: SQVTM, ANQGSEA. The ends were cut back, 5 bases at V and 2 bases at J, with 7 bases in the middle. CDR3 size: 11 residues. CDR3 DNA sequence: TGCAGCGTTTTAGGGGCCTACGAGCAGTACTTC. Encoded protein: CSVLGAYEQYF.